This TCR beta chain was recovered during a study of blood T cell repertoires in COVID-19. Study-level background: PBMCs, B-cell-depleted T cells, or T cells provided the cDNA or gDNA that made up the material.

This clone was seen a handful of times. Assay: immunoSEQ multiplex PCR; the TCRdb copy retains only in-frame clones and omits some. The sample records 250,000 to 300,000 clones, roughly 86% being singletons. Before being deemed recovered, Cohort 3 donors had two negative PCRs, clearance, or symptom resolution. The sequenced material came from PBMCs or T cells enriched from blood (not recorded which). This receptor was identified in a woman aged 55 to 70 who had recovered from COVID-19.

The CDR3 DNA reads as TGTGCCAGCAGAAGTAGGGGGACAGGCGCAGATACGCAGTATTTT. Translation: CASRSRGTGADTQYF. The chain carries TRBV2 and TRBJ2-3; TRBD1 aligns across 8 bases. The trim removed 6 bases at V and 4 bases at J, leaving 9 bases unmatched. The CDR3 consists of 15 residues. Germline loops: CDR1 SNHLY, CDR2 FYNNEI.